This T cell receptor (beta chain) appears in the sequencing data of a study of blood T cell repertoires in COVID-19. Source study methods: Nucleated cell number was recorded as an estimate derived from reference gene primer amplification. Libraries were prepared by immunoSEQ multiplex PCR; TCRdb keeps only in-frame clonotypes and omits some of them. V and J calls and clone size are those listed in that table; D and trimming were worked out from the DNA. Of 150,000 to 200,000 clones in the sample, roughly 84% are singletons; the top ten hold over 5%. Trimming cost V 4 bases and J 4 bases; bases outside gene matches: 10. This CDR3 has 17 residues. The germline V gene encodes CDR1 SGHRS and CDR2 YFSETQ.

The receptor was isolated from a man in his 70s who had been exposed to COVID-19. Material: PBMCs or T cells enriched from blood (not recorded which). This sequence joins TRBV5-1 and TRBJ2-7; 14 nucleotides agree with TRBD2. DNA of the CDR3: TGCGCCAGCAGCGGGACTAGCGGGAGAGTGTGGGGTTACGAGCAGTACTTC. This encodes CASSGTSGRVWGYEQYF.